What follows describes a single T cell receptor (beta chain). What it binds is not known. The data originate from a study of shared clonotypes between healthy human individuals. Study context: CD8 memory received one plate per donor, CD8 naive two, CD4 memory three and CD4 naive three. Study results and caveats: What naive subsets generally showed was a larger estimated richness than memory subsets showed.

Authors' methods: There were no quality scores in the junction-only immunoSEQ sequences, so filtering differed. This table comes from immunoSEQ multiplex PCR, and its TCRdb copy is limited to in-frame clones, with some not included. From that table come the V and J calls and clone size; the DNA was used to work out D and trimming. The table records around 690,000 clones, about nine tenths of them present only once. Donors were Caucasian adults residing in Nashville, Tennessee, USA. The CDR3 is made up of 13 amino acids. Germline V gives CDR1 MGHDK, CDR2 SYGVNS. V dropped 4 bases and J dropped 6 bases, with 13 bases sitting between them.

Sequenced material: memory CD8+ T cells from PBMCs. Described subset: CD45RO+ cells pooled with CCR7-negative TemRA cells. This sequence originates from a man between 18 and 29 years old in good health. Some clones in this sample may be carry-over from other donors' samples. This chain joins TRBV25-1 and TRBJ2-7; no definite D call. DNA for the CDR3: TGTGCCAGCAGTGCCAACTTGGGTAGCGAGCAGTACTTC. Its translation is CASSANLGSEQYF.